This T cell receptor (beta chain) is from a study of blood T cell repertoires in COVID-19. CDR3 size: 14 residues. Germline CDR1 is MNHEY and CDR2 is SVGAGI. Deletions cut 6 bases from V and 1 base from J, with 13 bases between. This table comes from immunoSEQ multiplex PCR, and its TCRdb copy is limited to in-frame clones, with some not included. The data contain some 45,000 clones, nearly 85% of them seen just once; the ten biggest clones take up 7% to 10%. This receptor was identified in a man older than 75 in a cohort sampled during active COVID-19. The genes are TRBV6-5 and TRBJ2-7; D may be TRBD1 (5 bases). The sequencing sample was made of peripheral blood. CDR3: CASRNRSPSYEQYF. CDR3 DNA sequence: TGTGCCAGCAGAAACAGGTCTCCATCCTACGAGCAGTACTTC.